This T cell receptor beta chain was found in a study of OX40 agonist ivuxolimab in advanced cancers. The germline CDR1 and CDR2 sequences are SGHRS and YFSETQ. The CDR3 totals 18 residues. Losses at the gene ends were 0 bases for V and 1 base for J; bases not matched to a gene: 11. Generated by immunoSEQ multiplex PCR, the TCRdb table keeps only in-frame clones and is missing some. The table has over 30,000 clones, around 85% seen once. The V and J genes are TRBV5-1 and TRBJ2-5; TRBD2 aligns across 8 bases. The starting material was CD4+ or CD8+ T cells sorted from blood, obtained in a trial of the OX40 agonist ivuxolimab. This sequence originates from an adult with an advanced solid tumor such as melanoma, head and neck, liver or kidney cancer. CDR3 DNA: TGCGCCAGCAGCTTGGTGATGGCGGGGGGTCCTACCCAAGAGACCCAGTACTTC. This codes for CASSLVMAGGPTQETQYF.